Given below is one T cell receptor beta chain in context. This record belongs to a study of blood T cell repertoires in COVID-19. Looking at the study overall: The United States, Italy and Spain were the sources of the acute and convalescent COVID-19 samples.

Sequencing was performed with immunoSEQ multiplex PCR; in TCRdb, only in-frame clones are kept and a portion is missing. The sample shows tens of thousands of clones, about 78% of them seen only once. This CDR3 is built from 17 residues. Germline trimming cut 5 bases from V and 6 bases from J; bases unmatched to any gene: 16. Germline assignment: CDR1 SGHVS and CDR2 FNYEAQ. The receptor was isolated from a man aged 60 to 69 with active COVID-19. Sequenced material: peripheral blood. The genes are TRBV7-6 and TRBJ2-3; 8 bases align to TRBD2. As DNA, the CDR3 is TGTGCCAGCAGCCCCACCTCCCCAGCGGGAGTTCCCGATACGCAGTATTTT. Translation: CASSPTSPAGVPDTQYF. Complete variable domain (other parts from reference TRBV7-6 and TRBJ2-3): GAGVSQSPRYKVTKRGQDVALRCDPISGHVSLYWYRQALGQGPEFLTYFNYEAQQDKSGLPNDRFSAERPEGSISTLTIQRTEQRDSAMYRCASSPTSPAGVPDTQYFGPGTRLTVL.